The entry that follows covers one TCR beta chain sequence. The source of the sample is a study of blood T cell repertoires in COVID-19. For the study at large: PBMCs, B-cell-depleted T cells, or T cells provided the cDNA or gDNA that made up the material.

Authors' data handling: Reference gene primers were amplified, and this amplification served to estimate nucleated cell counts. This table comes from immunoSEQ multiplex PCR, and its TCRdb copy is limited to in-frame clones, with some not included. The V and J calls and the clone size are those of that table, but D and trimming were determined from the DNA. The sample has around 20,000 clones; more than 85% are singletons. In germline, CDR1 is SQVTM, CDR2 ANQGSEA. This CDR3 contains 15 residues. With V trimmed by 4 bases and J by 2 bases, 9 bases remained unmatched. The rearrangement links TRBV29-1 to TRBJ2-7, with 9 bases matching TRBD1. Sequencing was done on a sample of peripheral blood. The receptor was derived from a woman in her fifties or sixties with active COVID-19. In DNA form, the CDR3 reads TGCAGCGTTGGAAGTGACAGGGGGTTCACCTACGAGCAGTACTTC. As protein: CSVGSDRGFTYEQYF.